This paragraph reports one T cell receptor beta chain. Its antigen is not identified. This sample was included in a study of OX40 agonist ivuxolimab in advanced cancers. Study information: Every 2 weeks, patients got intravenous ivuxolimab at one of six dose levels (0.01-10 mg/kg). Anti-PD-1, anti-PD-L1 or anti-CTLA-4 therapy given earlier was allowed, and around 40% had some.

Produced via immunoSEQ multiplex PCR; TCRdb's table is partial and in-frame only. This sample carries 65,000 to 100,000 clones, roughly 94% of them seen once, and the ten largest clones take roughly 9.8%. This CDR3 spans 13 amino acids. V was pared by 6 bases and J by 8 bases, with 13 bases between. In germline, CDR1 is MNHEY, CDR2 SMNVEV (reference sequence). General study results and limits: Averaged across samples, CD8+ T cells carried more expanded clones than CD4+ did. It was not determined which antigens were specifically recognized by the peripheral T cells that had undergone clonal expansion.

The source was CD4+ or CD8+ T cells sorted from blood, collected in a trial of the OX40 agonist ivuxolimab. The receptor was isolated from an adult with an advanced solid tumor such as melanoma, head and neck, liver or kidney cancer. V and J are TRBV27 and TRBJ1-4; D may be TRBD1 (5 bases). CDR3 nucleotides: TGTGCCAGCAGCGACAGAATGGAGGAAAAACTGTTTTTT. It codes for CASSDRMEEKLFF.